This record covers a single TCR beta chain. The antigen is unknown. Trimming cost V 6 bases and J 1 base, with 15 bases left between them. The V gene's germline CDR1 is MNHEY and CDR2 SVGAGI. This CDR3 has 15 residues. These data belong to a study of T cell responses to AZD1222 COVID-19 vaccine. Data came from immunoSEQ multiplex PCR; TCRdb stores just in-frame clones and leaves some out. The sample includes 140,000 or so clones, about 94% of them seen just once. Findings of the study overall: Vaccination with two AZD1222 doses was followed by a rise in Spike-specific TCR breadth and depth. Nearly half of unique spike-specific TCRs reportedly avoided B.1.351 and B.1.1.7 mutated regions.

This receptor was taken from an adult who received the AZD1222 COVID-19 vaccine. Material: peripheral blood, obtained 28 days after the second AZD1222 dose. V usage is TRBV6-5 and J usage is TRBJ1-1, with a weak D call TRBD1 (6 bases). The CDR3 reads CASRPTGHPNTEAFF. The CDR3 bases are TGTGCCAGCAGGCCCACGGGACACCCGAACACTGAAGCTTTCTTT.